The TCR beta chain under discussion was sequenced for a study of blood T cell repertoires in COVID-19. Study as a whole: Specimens from acute and convalescent COVID-19 originated in the United States, Italy and Spain. Sources were T cells, B-cell-depleted T cells, or PBMCs; the material itself was cDNA or gDNA.

Method: immunoSEQ multiplex PCR; TCRdb's copy keeps in-frame clones and lacks some. Of about 390,000 clones in the sample, over 75% are singletons; the top ten hold about 2.3%. Trimming pared 3 bases from V and 3 bases from J, leaving 12 bases between. This CDR3 has 14 amino acids. The V gene's germline CDR1 is GTSNPN and CDR2 SVGIG (reference sequence). The sequence came from a woman aged 55 to 70 with COVID-19, enrolled during active disease. This sequence joins TRBV30 and TRBJ1-5, with a weak D call TRBD1 (5 bases). The sequenced sample was peripheral blood. In nucleotides, the CDR3 is TGTGCCTGGAGAGGGGAAGGTCCCAATCAGCCCCAGCATTTT. Translated: CAWRGEGPNQPQHF.